Reported below is one T cell receptor beta chain. The antigen remains unidentified. The CDR3 loop spans 16 amino acids. The germline V gene has CDR1 KGHSH and CDR2 LQKENI. The V segment lost 2 bases and the J segment 4 bases; nucleotides outside the gene matches: 8. The repertoire was sequenced with immunoSEQ multiplex PCR; TCRdb's copy has only in-frame clones and lacks some. The table has 2,500,000 or so clones, roughly 92% seen once. These data come from a study of shared clonotypes between healthy human individuals. Study details: The donor group consisted of two women and three men, aged 18 to 49. Each donor contributed plates that comprised three CD4 naive, three CD4 memory, two CD8 naive and one CD8 memory.

The study, taken as a whole, reports: A few donors had around 5.2% of their naive CD4 clonotypes in common.

Healthy HIV-negative adults with no recent acute infections or vaccinations were recruited as donors. This rearrangement joins TRBV18 to TRBJ2-5, with 9 bases lining up with TRBD1. Sequenced sample: naive CD4+ T cells sorted from blood. Described subset: CD45RA+ positively selected. The source of this sequence is a young man in good health. CDR3 protein: CASSPFPGQGIETQYF. The CDR3 bases are TGTGCCAGCTCACCATTCCCGGGACAGGGTATAGAGACCCAGTACTTC.